This entry concerns a single T cell receptor beta chain. J lost 15 bases, V lost 1 base, and 5 bases had no gene match. Germline V gene data show CDR1 as SGHNT and CDR2 as YENEEA. CDR3 length: 13 residues. Here immunoSEQ multiplex PCR was the method, and the copy in TCRdb shows in-frame clones only, minus some. The table has around 41,000 clones, around 93% seen once. This sample was taken from a study of blood T cell repertoires in COVID-19. The specimen sequenced was peripheral blood. The TCR comes from a woman between 25 and 40 years old in a cohort sampled during active COVID-19. The V gene is TRBV11-3, the J gene TRBJ2-1, with 11 positions matching TRBD2. The CDR3 DNA follows: TGTGCCAGCAGCTTAGCTGCTAGCGGGAGGATGTTCTTC. It codes for CASSLAASGRMFF.